The 6 T cell receptor beta chains in this list originate from one sample, sequenced in a study of blood T cell repertoires in COVID-19. Sequencing used immunoSEQ multiplex PCR; TCRdb keeps in-frame clones, though not all of them. The profile shows roughly 230,000 clones, 85% to 90% of them singletons. Sequenced: peripheral blood. The receptors come from a woman between 55 and 75 years old with COVID-19, enrolled during active disease.

This clone was observed a single time. The V call is TRBV18, the J call TRBJ2-3; 10 bases line up with TRBD2. CDR1 is KGHSH and CDR2 is LQKENI in the germline V gene. This CDR3 spans 18 amino acids. The ends lost 1 base at V and 2 bases at J; junction bases unmatched: 9. This CDR3 is CASSPQAASGGTTDTQYF. CDR3 sequence (DNA): TGTGCCAGCTCACCACAAGCGGCTAGCGGGGGAACCACAGATACGCAGTATTTT. Drawing the rest from reference TRBV18 and TRBJ2-3, the complete variable domain is NAGVMQNPRHLVRRRGQEARLRCSPMKGHSHVYWYRQLPEEGLKFMVYLQKENIIDESGMPKERFSAEFPKEGPSILRIQQVVRGDSAAYFCASSPQAASGGTTDTQYFGPGTRLTVL.

This sequence joins TRBV11-2 and TRBJ2-1; 7 nucleotides agree with TRBD1. CDR1 SGHAT and CDR2 FQNNGV come from the germline V gene. CDR3 length: 16 residues. V shed 3 bases and J 0 bases; nucleotides not matched to a gene: 5. CDR3 bases: TGTGCCAGCAGCTTGACCGGGACAGTCTCCTACAATGAGCAGTTCTTC. Its translation: CASSLTGTVSYNEQFF.

This chain connects TRBV18 to TRBJ2-1; 7 bases are shared with TRBD1. Germline trimming cut 6 bases from V and 2 bases from J; bases unmatched to any gene: 10. The CDR3 loop spans 16 amino acids. Germline V lookup: CDR1 KGHSH, CDR2 LQKENI. In nucleotides, the CDR3 is TGTGCCAGCTCTCCCACGGGACAGAGGGCCTACAATGAGCAGTTCTTC. Its translation is CASSPTGQRAYNEQFF.

The CDR3 DNA sequence: TGCGCCAGCAGCCAAGATCCGACAGATGGCTACACCTTC. Translating it yields CASSQDPTDGYTF. The chain combines TRBV4-1 with TRBJ1-2; D is perhaps TRBD1 (5 bases). The CDR3 sequence is 13 residues long. Germline V gene sequence: CDR1 MGHRA, CDR2 YSYEKL. Trimming left V 0 bases short and J 6 bases short, with 8 bases between.

This chain uses TRBV5-6 with TRBJ2-1, with TRBD2 as a possible D gene (6 bases). CDR1 is SGHDT and CDR2 is YYEEEE in the germline V gene. CDR3 length equals 17 residues. The V end was cut by 4 bases, the J end by 0 bases, with 17 bases between. Here the CDR3 reads CASSRLRGGISYNEQFF. The CDR3 DNA reads as TGTGCCAGCAGCCGCCTGAGAGGCGGGATCTCCTACAATGAGCAGTTCTTC.

V usage is TRBV20-1 and J usage is TRBJ1-1, with TRBD1 as a possible D gene (6 bases). The CDR3 contains 14 residues. CDR1 and CDR2 (germline): DFQATT, SNEGSKA (reference sequence). The ends were cut back, 3 bases at V and 4 bases at J, with 15 bases in the middle. Here the CDR3 DNA reads TGCAGTGCTAGTTTGGGGGGAGGGGGCACTGAAGCTTTCTTT. Translation: CSASLGGGGTEAFF.